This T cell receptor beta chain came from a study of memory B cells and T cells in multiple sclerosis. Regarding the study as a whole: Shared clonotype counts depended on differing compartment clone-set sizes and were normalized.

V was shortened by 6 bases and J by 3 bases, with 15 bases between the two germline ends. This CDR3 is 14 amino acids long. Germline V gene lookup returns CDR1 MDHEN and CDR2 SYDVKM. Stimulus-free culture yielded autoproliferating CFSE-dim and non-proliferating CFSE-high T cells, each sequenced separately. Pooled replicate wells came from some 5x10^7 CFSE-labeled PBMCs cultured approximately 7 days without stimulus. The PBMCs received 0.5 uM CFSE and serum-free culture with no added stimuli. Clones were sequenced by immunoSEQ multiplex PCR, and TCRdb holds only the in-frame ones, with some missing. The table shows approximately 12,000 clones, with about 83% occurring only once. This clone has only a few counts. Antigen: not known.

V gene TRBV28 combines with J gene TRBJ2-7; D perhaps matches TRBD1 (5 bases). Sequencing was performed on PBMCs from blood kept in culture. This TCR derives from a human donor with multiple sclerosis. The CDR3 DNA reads TGTGCCAGCAGCCTCGAACAGGTGTTCTACGAGCAGTACTTC. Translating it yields CASSLEQVFYEQYF.